The entry that follows covers one T cell receptor beta chain sequence. The CDR3 is 13 residues long. The V gene's germline CDR1 is SQVTM and CDR2 ANQGSEA. V lost 4 bases to trimming and J lost 3 bases, with 9 bases between them. These data belong to a study of blood T cell repertoires in COVID-19. Study context: Collection of acute and convalescent COVID-19 samples took place in the United States, Italy and Spain. Sources were T cells, B-cell-depleted T cells, or PBMCs; the material itself was cDNA or gDNA.

Original processing methods: Amplified reference gene primers provided the basis for estimating nucleated cell counts. Clones were read by immunoSEQ multiplex PCR, and TCRdb kept only the in-frame ones, dropping some. V, J and clone size were drawn from that table, and D and trimming were deduced from the DNA. The sample records about 320,000 clones, 83% being singletons. The receptor comes from a woman between 50 and 59 years old with acute or convalescent COVID-19. V and J are TRBV29-1 and TRBJ2-2; tentatively, D is TRBD1 (6 bases). The sample taken for sequencing was peripheral blood. DNA of the CDR3: TGCAGCGTTGTCAGGGGCGACACCGGGGAGCTGTTTTTT. Translated: CSVVRGDTGELFF.